These 30 T cell receptor beta chains share one sample of origin, sequenced in a study of T cell repertoires in cytomegalovirus infection. In TCRdb, the reads were re-called with MiXCR into one record per CDR3 protein. The sample includes about 830,000 distinct CDR3 sequences, 30% to 35% of them seen just once. Their specific antigens are unknown. This specimen was cultured CD8+ T cells from PBMCs, taken from culture after CMV antigen stimulation. Every receptor here comes from a human donor in good health (CMV status not recorded). Some clones in this sample may be carry-over from other donors' samples.

In its sample, this clonotype was seen a few times. V is TRBV6-5 and J is TRBJ2-1, with D maybe TRBD2 (5 bases). The CDR3 has 15 residues. The V gene lost 2 bases and the J gene lost 9 bases, with 17 bases spanning the gap. From germline, CDR1 is MNHEY and CDR2 SVGAGI. The CDR3 is CASSYTSDSWTEQFF. CDR3 sequence (DNA): TGTGCCAGCAGTTACACGTCGGACTCTTGGACTGAGCAGTTCTTC.

This clonotype appeared a few times. Sequence at one end of the junction differs from germline and may be a read error. This rearrangement joins TRBV27 to TRBJ2-2; D remains unclear. CDR1 MNHEY and CDR2 SMNVEV come from the germline V gene (reference sequence). This CDR3 comprises 12 residues. The CDR3 DNA reads as TGTCCCAGGAAAGCGTTCACCGGGGAGCTGTTTTTT. Its translation: CPRKAFTGELFF.

DNA of the CDR3: TGTGCCAGTAGTATAGGACAGGGCGACGAGCAGTACGTC. Translating gives CASSIGQGDEQYV. The chain carries TRBV19 and TRBJ2-7, with 7 bases matching TRBD1. The CDR3 has 13 amino acids. V lost 1 base and J lost 5; bases outside the gene matches: 2. Germline CDR1 and CDR2: LNHDA and SQIVND (reference sequence).

This clonotype was found many times. The chain links TRBV7-6 to TRBJ2-3, with D unresolved. Germline V gene data show CDR1 as SGHVS and CDR2 as FNYEAQ. CDR3 length: 13 amino acids. The ends were cut back, 5 bases at V and 3 bases at J, with 9 bases in the middle. CDR3 DNA sequence: TGTGCCAGCAGCCAGGAACCGACAGATACGCAGTATTTT. This encodes CASSQEPTDTQYF.

The chain carries TRBV6-1 and TRBJ2-3, with 9 bases aligning to TRBD2. The germline gives CDR1 MNHNS, CDR2 SASEGT. Germline trimming cut 3 bases from V and 1 base from J; bases unmatched to any gene: 5. CDR3 size: 16 residues. The CDR3: CASSDWSSGGTDTQYF. CDR3 nucleotide sequence: TGTGCCAGCAGTGATTGGTCTAGCGGGGGCACAGATACGCAGTATTTT.

This clonotype was observed a handful of times. CDR3 DNA sequence: TGCGCCAGCAGTGGGGGAAGGACTAGCGGGGGCCCCTGGACCTACAATGAGCAGTTCTTC. Translated, it gives CASSGGRTSGGPWTYNEQFF. This chain joins TRBV4-1 and TRBJ2-1; 13 nucleotides align to TRBD2. Germline CDR1 MGHRA, CDR2 YSYEKL. The junction had 16 bases not matched to a gene; V was cut back by 6 bases and J by 2 bases. There are 20 residues in the CDR3.

This chain connects TRBV6-6 to TRBJ1-5; 8 bases map to TRBD1. This CDR3 contains 17 residues. From germline, CDR1 is MNHNY and CDR2 SVGAGI (reference sequence). J gave up 2 bases and V 4 bases, and 10 bases lay outside the gene matches. CDR3 DNA sequence: TGTGCCAGCAGTTTGGACAGGGCCCTACTAGGCAATCAGCCCCAGCATTTT. Translation gives CASSLDRALLGNQPQHF.

This clonotype showed up just a few times. The V and J genes are TRBV7-6 and TRBJ2-3, with D uncertain. Germline V gene data show CDR1 as SGHVS and CDR2 as FNYEAQ. The V and J ends lost 3 bases and 3 bases respectively, with 16 bases between them. The CDR3 consists of 16 residues. For the CDR3, the DNA is TGTGCCAGCAGCTTTGTAGCAAATCCCTCAACAGATACGCAGTATTTT. Translated: CASSFVANPSTDTQYF.

This clonotype has a count of ten or more. The chain has TRBV7-8 and TRBJ2-1; the match to TRBD1 covers 7 bases. The CDR3 runs to 15 residues. The V and J ends lost 7 bases and 0 bases, in that order; junction bases with no gene match: 6. CDR1 and CDR2 from the germline V gene are SGHVS and FQNEAQ. CDR3 in amino acids: CASTSEGASYNEQFF. CDR3 coding DNA: TGTGCCAGCACAAGCGAGGGGGCCTCCTACAATGAGCAGTTCTTC.

This clonotype was detected a few times. This rearrangement joins TRBV7-2 to TRBJ2-7, with 7 bases lining up with TRBD1. The ends lost 8 bases at V and 3 bases at J; junction bases unmatched: 4. Germline lookup yields CDR1 SGHTA and CDR2 FQGNSA. The CDR3 is 12 residues long. CDR3 sequence: CASLRDSYEQYF. The DNA for the CDR3 is TGTGCCAGCCTCCGGGACAGCTACGAGCAGTACTTC.

V and J are TRBV24-1 and TRBJ1-5; D is possibly TRBD1 (5 bases). Per the germline V gene, CDR1 is KGHDR and CDR2 is SFDVKD. The CDR3 runs 17 residues. Trimming took 1 base from V and 0 from J, leaving 12 bases between them. The CDR3 coding sequence is TGTGCCACCAGTGATTTCCGAGGGGACCTTAGCAATCAGCCCCAGCATTTT. Translation gives CATSDFRGDLSNQPQHF.

The gene calls are TRBV4-1 and TRBJ1-2; possibly TRBD1 for D (5 bases). CDR1 and CDR2 from the germline V gene are MGHRA and YSYEKL. The CDR3 runs to 14 residues. Deletions cut 3 bases from V and 0 bases from J, with 8 bases between. CDR3 in amino acids: CASSQETANYGYTF. As DNA, the CDR3 is TGCGCCAGCAGCCAGGAGACAGCTAACTATGGCTACACCTTC.

The gene calls are TRBV5-1 and TRBJ1-1, with 8 nucleotides matching TRBD1. The CDR3 consists of 14 residues. Germline CDR1 and CDR2: SGHRS and YFSETQ. V lost 5 bases to trimming and J lost 3 bases; unmatched junction nucleotides: 6. The CDR3 nucleotides read TGCGCCAGCAGGAATCTGACAGGGGACACTGAAGCTTTCTTT. This translates into CASRNLTGDTEAFF.

This clonotype was recorded many times. This rearrangement joins TRBV7-8 to TRBJ1-2, with 8 nucleotides matching TRBD1. Germline V gene data show CDR1 as SGHVS and CDR2 as FQNEAQ. The ends lost 5 bases at V and 5 bases at J; junction bases unmatched: 10. The CDR3 contains 15 residues. The CDR3 nucleotides are TGTGCCAGCAGCCCCGGCGGGCAGGGGGCTTATGGCTACACCTTC. The encoded protein is CASSPGGQGAYGYTF.

The V gene is TRBV27, the J gene TRBJ2-3, with D possibly TRBD2 on 6 matching bases. CDR3 length: 11 residues. Germline assignment: CDR1 MNHEY and CDR2 SMNVEV (reference sequence). The germline V and J ends were trimmed by 4 bases and 11 bases, with 10 bases remaining between them. The CDR3 here is CASSSGGRQYF. The CDR3 DNA sequence: TGTGCCAGCAGTTCCGGGGGTAGGCAGTATTTT.

The rearrangement joins TRBV28 to TRBJ1-6; the match to TRBD1 covers 10 bases. Germline V gene sequence: CDR1 MDHEN, CDR2 SYDVKM. The CDR3 loop spans 15 amino acids. The V segment lost 8 bases and the J segment 8 bases; nucleotides outside the gene matches: 9. The CDR3 DNA is TGTGCCAGCCGAACCCGGGACAGGGGTTATTCACCCCTCCACTTT. It codes for CASRTRDRGYSPLHF.

DNA for the CDR3: TGTGCCAGCAGTCTAGACAGCTTCGGGGGCTATGAGCAGTACTTC. Its translation: CASSLDSFGGYEQYF. The chain uses TRBV6-5 and TRBJ2-7, with D perhaps matching TRBD1 or TRBD2 (6 bases each). CDR1 MNHEY and CDR2 SVGAGI come from the germline V gene. The CDR3 sequence is 15 residues long. V dropped 5 bases and J dropped 7 bases, with 21 bases sitting between them.

V usage is TRBV7-4 and J usage is TRBJ2-3; D uncertain. The germline CDR1 and CDR2 sequences are SGHVT and SQSDAQ. Trimming stripped 0 bases from V and 5 bases from J, with 18 bases between. The length of the CDR3 is 17 residues. CDR3 nucleotides: TGTGCCAGCAGCTTAGCGGTTCGGCTAGGGATGGGAGATACGCAGTATTTT. This gives the protein CASSLAVRLGMGDTQYF. The variable domain in full, with the rest retrieved from reference TRBV7-4 and TRBJ2-3, is GAGVSQSPRYKVAKRGRDVALRCDSISGHVTLYWYRQTLGQGSEVLTYSQSDAQRDKSGRPSGRFSAERPERSVSTLKIQRTEQGDSAVYLCASSLAVRLGMGDTQYFGPGTRLTVL.

This clonotype was picked up many times. The chain recombines TRBV7-8 with TRBJ1-6, with TRBD1 matching over 9 bases. The trim removed 4 bases at V and 6 bases at J, leaving 4 bases unmatched. Germline CDR1 reads SGHVS; CDR2 reads FQNEAQ. This CDR3 comprises 15 residues. This CDR3 reads CASSSQGASNSPLHF. In DNA form, the CDR3 reads TGTGCCAGCAGCTCACAGGGGGCGAGTAATTCACCCCTCCACTTT.

Only a few counts were recorded for this clonotype. The V call is TRBV6-1, the J call TRBJ2-5, with D perhaps TRBD1 or TRBD2 (6 bases each). V was shortened by 8 bases and J by 1 base, with 14 bases between the two germline ends. From germline, CDR1 is MNHNS and CDR2 SASEGT. There are 14 residues in the CDR3. The CDR3 is CASGGLRAQETQYF. The CDR3 DNA sequence: TGTGCCAGCGGGGGGCTCAGAGCCCAAGAGACCCAGTACTTC.

This clonotype appeared a few times. V is TRBV2 and J is TRBJ2-2; D not resolved. The CDR3 length is 13 residues. Germline assignment: CDR1 SNHLY and CDR2 FYNNEI. V was cut by 4 bases and J by 3 bases, with 6 bases left in between. The CDR3 nucleotides are TGTGCCAGCAGTGGGGCTCACACCGGGGAGCTGTTTTTT. Its translation is CASSGAHTGELFF.

The chain combines TRBV2 with TRBJ2-1; 7 bases agree with TRBD1. The CDR3 consists of 14 residues. CDR1 SNHLY and CDR2 FYNNEI come from the germline V gene. V shed 8 bases and J 1 base; nucleotides not matched to a gene: 5. The CDR3 loop is CASEGAGSYNEQFF. For the CDR3, the DNA is TGTGCCAGCGAGGGGGCTGGGTCCTACAATGAGCAGTTCTTC.

This clonotype came up many times. In DNA form, the CDR3 reads TGTGCCAGCAGCTTAGCGACAGAAGCGCAAGAGACCCAGTACTTC. It codes for CASSLATEAQETQYF. The V and J genes are TRBV7-8 and TRBJ2-5; TRBD1 might be the D (5 bases). Germline V gives CDR1 SGHVS, CDR2 FQNEAQ. Trimming removed 0 bases at V and 2 bases at J, with 10 bases between. This CDR3 has 15 residues.

This sequence joins TRBV12-3 or TRBV12-4 and TRBJ1-6, with a tentative D call TRBD1 (5 bases). The V and J ends lost 2 bases and 0 bases respectively, with 8 bases between them. The CDR3 loop spans 16 amino acids. The CDR3 loop is CASSLQGFSYNSPLHF. The CDR3 region has the DNA TGTGCCAGCAGTTTACAGGGATTCTCCTATAATTCACCCCTCCACTTT.

At least ten counts were recorded for this clonotype. V is TRBV7-2 and J is TRBJ1-2; D is undetermined. V dropped 5 bases and J dropped 8 bases, with 21 bases sitting between them. Germline V gene sequence: CDR1 SGHTA, CDR2 FQGNSA. The CDR3 is made up of 15 amino acids. The CDR3 bases are TGTGCCAGCAGCCCCCCGCGCGGCCCTCGGAGCGGCTACACCTTC. It specifies CASSPPRGPRSGYTF.

This clonotype showed up many times. CDR3 bases: TGTGCCAGCTCACTCGGGACAGGGGGCAATCAGCCCCAGCATTTT. Encoded protein: CASSLGTGGNQPQHF. V gene TRBV7-6 combines with J gene TRBJ1-5; 10 bases are a match to TRBD1. There are 15 residues in the CDR3. Germline CDR1 reads SGHVS; CDR2 reads FNYEAQ. V was pared by 8 bases and J by 2 bases, with 6 bases of the junction left unmatched.

Concerning this clonotype itself: A read error is possible here, since a much larger clone lies one base away. This chain links TRBV7-6 with TRBJ2-6; the D call may be TRBD1 or TRBD2 (5 bases each). CDR1 is SGHVS, CDR2 FNYEAQ, per germline. The CDR3 extends over 16 amino acids. For the CDR3, the DNA is TGTGCCAGCAGCCTGTCCTTGGTCGCCGGGGCCAACGTCCTGATTTTC. It codes for CASSLSLVAGANVLIF. The full variable domain, rest sourced from reference TRBV7-6 and TRBJ2-6, is GAGVSQSPRYKVTKRGQDVALRCDPISGHVSLYWYRQALGQGPEFLTYFNYEAQQDKSGLPNDRFSAERPEGSISTLTIQRTEQRDSAMYRCASSLSLVAGANVLIFGAGSRLTVL.

In its sample, this clonotype was seen a few times. This chain links TRBV6-5 with TRBJ1-6; a weak D match, TRBD1 (5 bases). Trimming shortened V by 6 bases and J by 11 bases, and 17 bases separated the two germline ends. The CDR3 runs to 14 residues. Per germline, CDR1 MNHEY and CDR2 SVGAGI. CDR3 DNA sequence: TGTGCCAGCAGCCTACGGGGCCCGGGGACACCCCTCCACTTT. Protein sequence: CASSLRGPGTPLHF.

This chain links TRBV7-9 with TRBJ1-5, with D unresolved. CDR3 length: 16 amino acids. V lost 4 bases, J lost 1 base, and 14 bases lay in between. CDR1 and CDR2 (germline): SEHNR, FQNEAQ (reference sequence). For the CDR3, the DNA is TGTGCCAGCAGCTCCACAGAGCTAGGGAGCAATCAGCCCCAGCATTTT. The encoded protein is CASSSTELGSNQPQHF.

This chain links TRBV4-1 with TRBJ1-2; TRBD1 matches 7 bases. The CDR3 sequence is 15 residues long. J lost 2 bases, V lost 4 bases, and 7 bases had no gene match. Germline values: CDR1 MGHRA, CDR2 YSYEKL. DNA of the CDR3: TGCGCCAGCAGCCCCCCAGGGGGGGAGAACTATGGCTACACCTTC. Translation: CASSPPGGENYGYTF.